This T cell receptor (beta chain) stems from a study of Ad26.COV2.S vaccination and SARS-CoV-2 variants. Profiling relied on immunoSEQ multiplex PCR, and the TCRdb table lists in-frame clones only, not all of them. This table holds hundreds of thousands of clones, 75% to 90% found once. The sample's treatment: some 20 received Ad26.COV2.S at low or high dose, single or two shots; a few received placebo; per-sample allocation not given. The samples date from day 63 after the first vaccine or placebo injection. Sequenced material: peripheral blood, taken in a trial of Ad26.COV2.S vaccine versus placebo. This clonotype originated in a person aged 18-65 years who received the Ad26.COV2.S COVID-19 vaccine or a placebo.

Here the CDR3 DNA reads TGTGCCAGCAGCTTCGCAGGGGACGAGCAGTACTTC. This sequence encodes CASSFAGDEQYF. This chain joins TRBV11-2 and TRBJ2-7; D perhaps matches TRBD1 (6 bases). Germline V gene sequence: CDR1 SGHAT, CDR2 FQNNGV. This CDR3 contains 12 residues. Trimming took off 3 bases at V and 5 bases at J, with 8 bases between the two ends.